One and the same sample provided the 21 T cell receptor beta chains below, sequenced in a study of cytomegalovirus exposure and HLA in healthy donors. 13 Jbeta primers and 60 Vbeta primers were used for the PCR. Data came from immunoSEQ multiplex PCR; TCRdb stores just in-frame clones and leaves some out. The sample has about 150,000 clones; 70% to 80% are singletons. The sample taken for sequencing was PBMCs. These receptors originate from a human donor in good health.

The CDR3 spells CASSEGGTPQETQYF. CDR3 in DNA: TGTGCCAGCAGTGAAGGAGGGACACCCCAAGAGACCCAGTACTTC. The chain recombines TRBV6-1 with TRBJ2-5; tentative D call: TRBD1 (6 bases). Germline CDR1 reads MNHNS; CDR2 reads SASEGT. The V and J ends lost 1 base and 1 base respectively, with 10 bases between them. This CDR3 is 15 amino acids long.

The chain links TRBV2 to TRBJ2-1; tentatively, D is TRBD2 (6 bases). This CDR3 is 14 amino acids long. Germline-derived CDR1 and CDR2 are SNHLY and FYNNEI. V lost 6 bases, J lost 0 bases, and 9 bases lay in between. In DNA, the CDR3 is TGTGCCAGCAGAGGGGACTTCTCCTACAATGAGCAGTTCTTC. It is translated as CASRGDFSYNEQFF.

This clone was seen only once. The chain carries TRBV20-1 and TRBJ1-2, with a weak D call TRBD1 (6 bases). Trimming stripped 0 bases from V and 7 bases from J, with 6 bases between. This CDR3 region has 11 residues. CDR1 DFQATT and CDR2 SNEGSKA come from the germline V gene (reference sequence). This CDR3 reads CSARDRGGYTF. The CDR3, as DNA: TGCAGTGCTAGAGACAGGGGTGGCTACACCTTC.

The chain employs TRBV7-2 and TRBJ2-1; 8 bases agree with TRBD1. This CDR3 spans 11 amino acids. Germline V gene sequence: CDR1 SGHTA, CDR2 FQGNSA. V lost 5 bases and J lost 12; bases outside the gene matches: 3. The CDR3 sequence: CASSPGQGQFF. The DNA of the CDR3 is TGTGCCAGCAGCCCCGGACAGGGGCAGTTCTTC. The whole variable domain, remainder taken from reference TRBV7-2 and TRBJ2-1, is GAGVSQSPSNKVTEKGKDVELRCDPISGHTALYWYRQSLGQGLEFLIYFQGNSAPDKSGLPSDRFSAERTGGSVSTLTIQRTQQEDSAVYLCASSPGQGQFFGPGTRLTVL.

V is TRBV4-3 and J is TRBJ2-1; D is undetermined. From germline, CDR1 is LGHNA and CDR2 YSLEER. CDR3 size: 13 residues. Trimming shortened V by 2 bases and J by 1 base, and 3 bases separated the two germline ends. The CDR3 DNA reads TGCGCCAGCAGCCAAACATCCTACAATGAGCAGTTCTTC. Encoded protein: CASSQTSYNEQFF.

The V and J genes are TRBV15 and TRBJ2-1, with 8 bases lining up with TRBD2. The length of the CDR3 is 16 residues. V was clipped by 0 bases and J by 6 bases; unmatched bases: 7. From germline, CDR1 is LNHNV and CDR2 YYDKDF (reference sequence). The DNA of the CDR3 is TGTGCCACCAGCAGAGATCCGGGGGGGACCGGCAATGAGCAGTTCTTC. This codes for CATSRDPGGTGNEQFF.

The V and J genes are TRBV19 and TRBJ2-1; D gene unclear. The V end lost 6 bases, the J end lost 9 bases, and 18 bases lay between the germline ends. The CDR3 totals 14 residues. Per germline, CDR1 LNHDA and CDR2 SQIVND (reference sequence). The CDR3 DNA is TGTGCCAGTAGCACAAGACACTTTCCAGTTGAGCAGTTCTTC. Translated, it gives CASSTRHFPVEQFF.

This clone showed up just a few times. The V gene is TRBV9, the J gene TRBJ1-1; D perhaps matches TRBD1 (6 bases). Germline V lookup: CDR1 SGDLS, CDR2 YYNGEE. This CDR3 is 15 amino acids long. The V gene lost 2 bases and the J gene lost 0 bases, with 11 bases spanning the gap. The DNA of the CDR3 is TGTGCCAGCAGCGTGGCGGACAGCCTGAACACTGAAGCTTTCTTT. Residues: CASSVADSLNTEAFF.

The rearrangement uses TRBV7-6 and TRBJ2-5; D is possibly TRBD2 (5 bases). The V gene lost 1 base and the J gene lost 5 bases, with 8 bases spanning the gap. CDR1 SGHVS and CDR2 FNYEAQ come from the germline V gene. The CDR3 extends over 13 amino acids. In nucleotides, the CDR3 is TGTGCCAGCAGCTTAGAGAGGAGGGAGACCCAGTACTTC. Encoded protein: CASSLERRETQYF.

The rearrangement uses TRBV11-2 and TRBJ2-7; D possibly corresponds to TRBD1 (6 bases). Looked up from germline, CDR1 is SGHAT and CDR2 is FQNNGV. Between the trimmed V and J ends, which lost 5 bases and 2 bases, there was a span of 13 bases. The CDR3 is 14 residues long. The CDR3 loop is CASSQLQGTYEQYF. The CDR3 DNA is TGTGCCAGCAGCCAATTACAGGGAACCTACGAGCAGTACTTC.

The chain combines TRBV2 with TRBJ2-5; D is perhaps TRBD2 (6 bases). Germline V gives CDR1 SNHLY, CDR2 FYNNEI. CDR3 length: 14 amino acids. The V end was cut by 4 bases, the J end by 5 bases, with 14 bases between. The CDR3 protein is CASSAPSSEETQYF. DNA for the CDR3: TGTGCCAGCAGTGCCCCTTCTAGCGAGGAGACCCAGTACTTC.

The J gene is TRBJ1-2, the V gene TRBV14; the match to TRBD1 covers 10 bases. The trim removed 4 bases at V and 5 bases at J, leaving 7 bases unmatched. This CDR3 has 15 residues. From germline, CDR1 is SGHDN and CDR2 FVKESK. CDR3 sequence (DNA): TGTGCCAGCAGCCCCCTGGGACAGGGGCAGTATGGCTACACCTTC. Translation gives CASSPLGQGQYGYTF.

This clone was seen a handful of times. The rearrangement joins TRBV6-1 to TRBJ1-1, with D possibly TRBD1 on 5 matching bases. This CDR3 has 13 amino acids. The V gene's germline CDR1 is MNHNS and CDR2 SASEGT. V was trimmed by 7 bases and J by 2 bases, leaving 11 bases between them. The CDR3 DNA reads TGTGCCAGCAAGATTGACAGAAACACTGAAGCTTTCTTT. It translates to CASKIDRNTEAFF.

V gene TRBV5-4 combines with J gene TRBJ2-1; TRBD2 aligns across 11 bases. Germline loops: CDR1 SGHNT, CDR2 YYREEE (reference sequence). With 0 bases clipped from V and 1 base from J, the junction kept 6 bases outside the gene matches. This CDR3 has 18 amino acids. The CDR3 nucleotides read TGTGCCAGCAGCTTGGTACTAGCGGGAGCGGGGTCCTACAATGAGCAGTTCTTC. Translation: CASSLVLAGAGSYNEQFF.

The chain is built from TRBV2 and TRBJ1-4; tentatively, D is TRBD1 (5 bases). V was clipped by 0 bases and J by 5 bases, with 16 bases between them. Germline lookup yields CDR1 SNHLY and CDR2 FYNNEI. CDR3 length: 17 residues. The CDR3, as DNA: TGTGCCAGCAGTGAAGCGCTTACAGGTCAGCGAAATGAAAAACTGTTTTTT. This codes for CASSEALTGQRNEKLFF.

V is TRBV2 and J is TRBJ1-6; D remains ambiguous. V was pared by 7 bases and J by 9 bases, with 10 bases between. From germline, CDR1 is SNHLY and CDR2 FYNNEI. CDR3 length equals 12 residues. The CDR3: CASKRESSPLHF. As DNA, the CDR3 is TGTGCCAGCAAGAGGGAGAGTTCACCCCTCCACTTT.

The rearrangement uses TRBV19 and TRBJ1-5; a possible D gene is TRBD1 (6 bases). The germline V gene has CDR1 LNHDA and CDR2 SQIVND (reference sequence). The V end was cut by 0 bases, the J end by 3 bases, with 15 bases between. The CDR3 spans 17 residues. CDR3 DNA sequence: TGTGCCAGTAGTATAGATAGTGGGGGCCCGGTCAATCAGCCCCAGCATTTT. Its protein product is CASSIDSGGPVNQPQHF. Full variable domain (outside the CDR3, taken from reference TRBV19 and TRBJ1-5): DGGITQSPKYLFRKEGQNVTLSCEQNLNHDAMYWYRQDPGQGLRLIYYSQIVNDFQKGDIAEGYSVSREKKESFPLTVTSAQKNPTAFYLCASSIDSGGPVNQPQHFGDGTRLSIL.

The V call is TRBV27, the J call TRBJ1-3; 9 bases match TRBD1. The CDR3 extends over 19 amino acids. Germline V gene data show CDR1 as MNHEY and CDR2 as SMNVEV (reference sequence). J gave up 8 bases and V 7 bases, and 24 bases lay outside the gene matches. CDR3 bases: TGTGCCAGCATCTTCGGGGAACCGGACAGGGGCGTGGGTGAAGACACCATATATTTT. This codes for CASIFGEPDRGVGEDTIYF.

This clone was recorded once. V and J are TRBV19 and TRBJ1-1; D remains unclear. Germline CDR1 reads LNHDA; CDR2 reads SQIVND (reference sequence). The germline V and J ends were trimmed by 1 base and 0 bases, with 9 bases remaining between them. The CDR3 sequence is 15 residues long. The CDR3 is CASSIGQAMNTEAFF. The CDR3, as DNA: TGTGCCAGTAGTATAGGCCAGGCAATGAACACTGAAGCTTTCTTT.

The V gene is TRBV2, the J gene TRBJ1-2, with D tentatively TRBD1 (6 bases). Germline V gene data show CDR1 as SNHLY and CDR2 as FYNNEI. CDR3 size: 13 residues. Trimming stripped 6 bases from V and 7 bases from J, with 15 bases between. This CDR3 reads CASRRGGETGYTF. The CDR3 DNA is TGTGCCAGCAGGAGGGGGGGGGAGACTGGCTACACCTTC.

The CDR3 coding sequence is TGCGCCAGCAGCCCCGGGGGGGGCCCGGATTACGACGAGCAGTACTTC. Translated: CASSPGGGPDYDEQYF. The gene calls are TRBV4-1 and TRBJ2-7; 8 nucleotides match TRBD2. Germline V lookup: CDR1 MGHRA, CDR2 YSYEKL. The CDR3 is 16 amino acids. V was clipped by 4 bases and J by 5 bases; unmatched bases: 13.